This is a list of T cell receptor beta chains from one sample in a study of Graves' ophthalmopathy and Graves' hyperthyroidism. From the multiplex PCR reads, TCRdb called clonotypes with MiXCR, one entry per CDR3 protein. The table has under 800,000 distinct CDR3 sequences, 22% seen once. Sequences were obtained from peripheral blood. The receptors originated from a woman between 18 and 30 years old with stable Graves' hyperthyroidism. Some clones in this sample may be carry-over from other donors' samples. The CDR3 runs from the conserved cysteine through the conserved F or W. The D gene is left open where the match is weak. Clone sizes are given selectively: once, few, many, or a class where the clone is expanded.

>.|many|TRBV20-1|TRBJ1-1
CSAASGLVTEAFF
TGCAGTGCTGCCTCGGGGTTAGTCACTGAAGCTTTCTTT
>.|many|TRBV15|TRBJ1-1
CATSRVRFGLNTEAFF
TGTGCCACCAGCAGAGTAAGATTTGGGTTGAACACTGAAGCTTTCTTT
>TRBD2|.|TRBV13|TRBJ2-7
CASSLGIASGGTSREQYF
TGTGCCAGCAGCTTAGGCATCGCTAGCGGGGGGACCTCTCGCGAGCAGTACTTC
>.|many|TRBV24-1|TRBJ2-2
CATSDLWGTGELFF
TGTGCCACCAGTGATTTGTGGGGGACCGGGGAGCTGTTTTTT
>.|.|TRBV15|TRBJ1-1
CATSISYRFAEAFF
TGTGCCACCAGCATCTCGTACAGGTTCGCTGAAGCTTTCTTT
>.|few|TRBV6-2/TRBV6-3|TRBJ2-5
CASSYIQGQETQYF
TGTGCCAGCAGTTATATCCAGGGCCAAGAGACCCAGTACTTC
>.|many|TRBV30|TRBJ1-1
CAWRDQRRSTEAFF
TGTGCCTGGAGGGACCAGAGGAGGAGCACTGAAGCTTTCTTT
>.|many|TRBV2|TRBJ2-5
CASSSNTRLGETQYF
TGTGCCAGCAGTTCAAACACTAGGCTGGGCGAGACCCAGTACTTC
>.|few|TRBV7-2|TRBJ1-1
CASSRTVDTEAFF
TGTGCCAGCAGCCGGACGGTTGACACTGAAGCTTTCTTT
>TRBD1|medium-sized|TRBV6-2/TRBV6-3|TRBJ2-7
CASSYGDRVAEQYF
TGTGCCAGCAGTTACGGTGACAGGGTAGCCGAGCAGTACTTC
>TRBD1|few|TRBV5-1|TRBJ1-2
CASNLGGTDYGYTF
TGCGCCAGCAACCTTGGGGGGACAGACTATGGCTACACCTTC
>.|.|TRBV6-5|TRBJ1-3
CASSILQDLGNTIYF
TGTGCCAGCAGTATACTACAGGACTTGGGAAACACCATATATTTT
>TRBD1|many|TRBV10-3|TRBJ1-2
CAISETGTGSLFNYGYTF
TGTGCCATCAGTGAGACGGGGACAGGAAGTTTGTTTAACTATGGCTACACCTTC
>.|.|TRBV2|TRBJ2-7
CASSPFFEQYF
TGTGCCAGCAGCCCCTTCTTCGAGCAGTACTTC
>TRBD1|.|TRBV11-2|TRBJ1-2
CASSHGQGAGGYTF
TGTGCCAGCAGCCACGGACAGGGGGCTGGGGGCTACACCTTC
>.|.|TRBV6-2/TRBV6-3|TRBJ1-5
CASSYSQTGSNQPQHF
TGTGCCAGCAGTTACTCCCAGACAGGCTCGAATCAGCCCCAGCATTTT
>.|many|TRBV12-3/TRBV12-4|TRBJ2-7
CASSWGVGGTHEQYF
TGTGCCAGCAGTTGGGGGGTAGGAGGCACCCACGAGCAGTACTTC
>TRBD2|many|TRBV28|TRBJ2-7
CASDSGSGLYEQYF
TGTGCCAGCGATAGCGGGAGTGGGTTGTACGAGCAGTACTTC
>.|many|TRBV12-3/TRBV12-4|TRBJ2-7
CASSPRARTYEQYF
TGTGCCAGCAGTCCTCGGGCGAGAACCTACGAGCAGTACTTC
>TRBD2|few|TRBV4-1|TRBJ2-7
CASSQVPLAGHTYEQYF
TGCGCCAGCAGCCAAGTACCCCTAGCGGGTCATACCTACGAGCAGTACTTC
>TRBD2|.|TRBV11-2|TRBJ2-5
CASSLDLGLAGAQETQYF
TGTGCCAGCAGCTTAGATCTCGGGCTAGCGGGGGCCCAAGAGACCCAGTACTTC
>TRBD1|many|TRBV12-3/TRBV12-4|TRBJ2-7
CASSLFGTGDEQYF
TGTGCCAGCAGTTTGTTCGGGACAGGGGACGAGCAGTACTTC
>.|many|TRBV27|TRBJ1-1
CASSLSGGTEAFF
TGTGCCAGCAGCTTAAGTGGGGGTACTGAAGCTTTCTTT
>.|.|TRBV6-2/TRBV6-3|TRBJ2-5
CASRRYRTQETQYF
TGTGCCAGCAGGCGTTACAGGACCCAAGAGACCCAGTACTTC
>.|few|TRBV5-1|TRBJ1-6
CASSYSGPSGNSPLHF
TGCGCCAGCAGCTATTCGGGTCCCTCCGGTAATTCACCCCTCCACTTT
>.|many|TRBV6-5|TRBJ2-5
CASSSGTPQETQYF
TGTGCCAGCAGTTCCGGGACACCGCAAGAGACCCAGTACTTC
>TRBD1|.|TRBV12-3/TRBV12-4|TRBJ2-7
CASSLAGQGLTYEQYF
TGTGCCAGCAGTTTAGCTGGACAGGGGTTGACCTACGAGCAGTACTTC
>.|.|TRBV12-3/TRBV12-4|TRBJ2-7
CAWSVLGRYEQYF
TGTGCCTGGAGTGTACTGGGTAGGTACGAGCAGTACTTC
>.|.|TRBV20-1|TRBJ2-2
CSARDDAGELFF
TGCAGTGCTAGAGATGACGCCGGGGAGCTGTTTTTT
>TRBD2|many|TRBV20-1|TRBJ2-5
CSASASGGWETQYF
TGCAGTGCTAGTGCTAGCGGGGGATGGGAGACCCAGTACTTC
>.|many|TRBV6-1|TRBJ2-6
CASRSVSGANVLTF
TGTGCCAGCAGATCAGTCTCTGGGGCCAACGTCCTGACTTTC
>.|many|TRBV30|TRBJ2-5
CAWTRRWGETQYF
TGTGCCTGGACCCGAAGGTGGGGCGAGACCCAGTACTTC
>TRBD2|few|TRBV19|TRBJ2-5
CASSPKGLAGEYQETKYF
TGTGCCAGTAGTCCCAAGGGACTAGCGGGGGAATACCAAGAGACCAAGTACTTC
>.|many|TRBV12-3/TRBV12-4|TRBJ2-5
CASSPDSIGETQYF
TGTGCCAGCAGCCCGGACAGTATTGGAGAGACCCAGTACTTC
>.|many|TRBV6-5|TRBJ2-7
CASTSVGLYEQYF
TGTGCCAGCACCTCTGTCGGCCTCTACGAGCAGTACTTC
>TRBD1|.|TRBV2|TRBJ1-5
CASSWDRGPTGNQPQHF
TGTGCCAGCAGCTGGGACAGGGGGCCGACCGGAAATCAGCCCCAGCATTTT
>.|many|TRBV12-3/TRBV12-4|TRBJ2-7
CASSLDRNYEQYF
TGTGCCAGCAGTTTAGACAGGAACTACGAGCAGTACTTC
>TRBD1|few|TRBV27|TRBJ1-3
CASSPRTGEGVTIYF
TGTGCCAGCAGCCCTCGGACAGGGGAAGGAGTCACCATATATTTT
>.|.|TRBV6-5|TRBJ1-2
CASSYSNSNYGYTF
TGTGCCAGCAGTTACTCGAATTCTAACTATGGCTACACCTTC
>.|many|TRBV5-1|TRBJ1-1
CASSLQGWTEAFF
TGTGCCAGCAGCCTACAGGGCTGGACTGAAGCTTTCTTT
>.|many|TRBV6-5|TRBJ2-5
CASRLLAGNQETQYF
TGTGCCAGCAGACTACTCGCAGGCAACCAAGAGACCCAGTACTTC